These 2 T cell receptor beta chains came from one sample sequenced in a study of shared clonotypes between healthy human individuals. Data came from immunoSEQ multiplex PCR; TCRdb stores just in-frame clones and leaves some out. The data contain 2 million to 3 million clones, 90% to 95% of them seen just once; the ten biggest clones take up about 0.39%. The sample was naive CD4+ T cells from PBMCs. Subset meaning: CD45RA+ positively selected. These TCRs come from a man aged 18 to 29 in good health. Some clones in this sample may be carry-over from other donors' samples.

This CDR3 is CASSELGTGGTEAFF. CDR3 in DNA: TGTGCCAGCAGTGAATTAGGGACAGGGGGCACTGAAGCTTTCTTT. The chain uses TRBV25-1 and TRBJ1-1; 11 bases line up with TRBD1. V dropped 1 base and J dropped 4; count of bases not matched to a gene: 2. The CDR3 loop spans 15 amino acids. Germline CDR1 and CDR2: MGHDK and SYGVNS.

Comments on this clone: Within the sample, other DNA sequences also encode this same CDR3. The chain employs TRBV5-1 and TRBJ1-1, with D possibly being TRBD1 (5 bases). This CDR3 has 14 residues. In germline, CDR1 is SGHRS, CDR2 YFSETQ. V lost 0 bases and J lost 2, with 8 bases in between. DNA of the CDR3: TGCGCCAGCAGCTTGGAGGGGCCTAACACTGAAGCTTTCTTT. Its translation: CASSLEGPNTEAFF.